The subject of this entry is one TCR beta chain. Clones were read by immunoSEQ multiplex PCR, and TCRdb kept only the in-frame ones, dropping some. Of 55,000 to 70,000 clones listed, about 90% are singletons. These data originate in a study of blood T cell repertoires in COVID-19. Sequenced sample: peripheral blood. The TCR sequence derives from a woman in her fifties or sixties with active or convalescent COVID-19.

The CDR3 DNA follows: TGTGCCAGCAGTTTGGGTCTAGGGGACACCATATATTTT. This encodes CASSLGLGDTIYF. The chain couples TRBV28 to TRBJ1-3, with D possibly TRBD1 on 5 matching bases. The CDR3 sequence is 13 residues long. Germline V gene data show CDR1 as MDHEN and CDR2 as SYDVKM. Trimming took off 3 bases at V and 8 bases at J, with 11 bases between the two ends.